This T cell receptor beta chain was retrieved from a study of CD8 T cells in Susac syndrome (dated by TCRdb to between 2018 and 2021). Describing the broader study: The study used repertoire sequencing to test whether antigen drove CD8+ T cell activation and differentiation in Susac syndrome. CD8+ T cell repertoire clonality was compared between eleven to twelve healthy donors, approximately 14 Susac syndrome patients and 15 multiple sclerosis patients. Study-level results and caveats: The study acknowledged that relatively few individuals were included in the TCR sequencing and HLA analysis.

High-throughput TCR beta sequencing profiled peripheral blood CD8+ and CD4+ T cells from healthy donors, Susac syndrome patients and multiple sclerosis patients. The multiple sclerosis controls were treatment-naive patients whose relapsing-remitting disease, either stable or active, fulfilled the revised McDonald criteria. Bulk CD8+ and CD4+ T cells were purified by magnetic negative isolation, whereas CD8+ TEMRA cells were enriched by FACS. Blood was collected in EDTA tubes and processed within 24 hours, with PBMCs isolated through density gradient centrifugation. PBMCs intended for TCR sequencing were frozen in liquid nitrogen and were later thawed in a 37 degrees C water bath. Purity of sorted or isolated CD4+, CD8+ and CD8+ TEMRA cells was at least 90%. RNA was extracted using the RNeasy kit, and about 0.5 to 1 microgram was reverse transcribed with random hexamers. TCR beta CDR3 regions were amplified with the immunoSEQ multiplex PCR assay covering 54 Vbeta and 13 Jbeta segments. To correct PCR amplification bias, a synthetic template baseline was used for both primer optimization and computational correction. As for how the authors treated the data: Reads were assigned to V, D and J genes according to IMGT and analyzed in immunoSEQ Analyzer, with only productive sequences retained. To calculate clonality, Shannon entropy was normalized by log2 of the number of productive unique sequences and then subtracted from one. For each patient and control, public and private clones were evaluated among the 100 most prevalent clones. Clones were defined as Susac-specific when absent from the healthy and MS cohorts, from about 1,100 published viral clones and from other ImmuneACCESS disease sequences. TCRdb itself trimmed the public reads at Q25 with fastp, ran MiXCR and retained productive beta chains. CDR3 protein duplicates are merged, each entry listing the most common genes and DNA. V and J calls and clone size were set by TCRdb, not the authors. Counted in this sample were approximately 300,000 distinct CDR3 sequences; approximately 90% of them appeared once. The top ten hold approximately 0.2% of the sample.

With regard to this clonotype: The antigen it binds to is not known. No much larger clone is present one base from it, and per-base qualities are unavailable.

The CDR3 covers 16 residues, taking in both the cysteine and the phenylalanine. The entry retains the CDR3 DNA only, 48 bases that are in frame from base 1. Looking up the germline V gene yields CDR1 SGHVS and CDR2 FQNEAQ. V loses 1 base, J loses 0 bases, and the germline ends lie 10 bases apart. Sequenced: CD8+ T cells from PBMCs. The rearranged chain carries TRBV7-8 and TRBJ2-1, with no confidently assigned D gene. The receptor's source is a human donor with multiple sclerosis. The CDR3 is CASSLGRQISYNEQFF. The DNA is TGTGCCAGCAGCTTAGGCCGCCAGATCTCCTACAATGAGCAGTTCTTC.